Listed below are T cell receptor beta chains from one sample, sequenced in a study of radiation and T cells in renal cell carcinoma. The assay was immunoSEQ multiplex PCR, and TCRdb's table has in-frame clones only and misses some. Of some 150,000 clones listed, roughly 86% are singletons. This sample comprised blood, obtained from a patient whose treatment included radiotherapy and nephrectomy. These receptors all come from a woman aged 50 to 60 with renal cell carcinoma. Both conserved end residues are part of each CDR3. A D gene is named only where the DNA matches it firmly. Only some rows state a clone size, as once, few, many or a class for expanded clones.

V: TRBV29-1
size: -
J: TRBJ2-6
length: 12
D: -
CDR3: CSVGEGANVLTF
DNA: TGCAGCGTGGGAGAGGGGGCCAACGTCCTGACTTTC

V: TRBV5-8
size: many
J: TRBJ2-7
length: 16
D: -
CDR3: CASKTVVARPPYEQYF
DNA: TGTGCCAGCAAAACGGTGGTAGCTCGGCCACCATACGAGCAGTACTTC

V: TRBV5-1
size: -
J: TRBJ1-2
length: 15
D: -
CDR3: CASSLDGGMGYGYTF
DNA: TGCGCCAGCAGCTTGGATGGGGGGATGGGCTATGGCTACACCTTC

V: TRBV15
size: -
J: TRBJ1-2
length: 15
D: TRBD1
CDR3: CATSRVGGDPYGYTF
DNA: TGTGCCACCAGCAGAGTAGGGGGCGACCCCTATGGCTACACCTTC

V: TRBV7-9
size: -
J: TRBJ1-2
length: 11
D: TRBD1
CDR3: CASSRGQEYTF
DNA: TGTGCCAGCAGCAGGGGACAGGAGTACACCTTC

V: TRBV9
size: -
J: TRBJ1-1
length: 13
D: -
CDR3: CASSVGGDGEAFF
DNA: TGTGCCAGCAGCGTAGGGGGTGACGGCGAAGCTTTCTTT

V: TRBV7-9
size: many
J: TRBJ1-5
length: 16
D: -
CDR3: CASSLALGDSNQPQHF
DNA: TGTGCCAGCAGCTTAGCGCTCGGGGATAGCAATCAGCCCCAGCATTTT

V: TRBV7-9
size: -
J: TRBJ1-3
length: 16
D: -
CDR3: CASSLGLLGLGNTIYF
DNA: TGTGCCAGCAGCTTAGGTCTTCTCGGGCTCGGAAACACCATATATTTT

V: TRBV7-2
size: once
J: TRBJ1-2
length: 13
D: -
CDR3: CASSLAGSGGYTF
DNA: TGTGCCAGCAGCTTAGCGGGGAGTGGTGGCTACACCTTC

V: TRBV5-1
size: -
J: TRBJ1-2
length: 14
D: -
CDR3: CASSLDRENYGYTF
DNA: TGCGCCAGCAGCTTGGACAGGGAGAACTATGGCTACACCTTC

V: TRBV7-8
size: -
J: TRBJ2-7
length: 16
D: TRBD2
CDR3: CASSLDQRGGTYEQYF
DNA: TGTGCCAGCAGCTTAGACCAGCGGGGGGGAACCTACGAGCAGTACTTC

V: TRBV7-2
size: -
J: TRBJ2-5
length: 13
D: -
CDR3: CASSFRPIETQYF
DNA: TGTGCCAGCAGCTTCCGACCGATAGAGACCCAGTACTTC

V: TRBV5-4
size: -
J: TRBJ2-5
length: 16
D: TRBD2
CDR3: CASSRSLAGEQETQYF
DNA: TGTGCCAGCAGCCGGTCGTTAGCGGGGGAACAAGAGACCCAGTACTTC

V: TRBV4-1
size: -
J: TRBJ2-1
length: 15
D: TRBD2
CDR3: CASSQDTSGHNEQFF
DNA: TGCGCCAGCAGCCAAGATACTAGCGGCCACAATGAGCAGTTCTTC

V: TRBV5-8
size: -
J: TRBJ2-5
length: 14
D: -
CDR3: CGDSNQGVGETQYF
DNA: TGTGGCGACTCTAATCAGGGAGTCGGAGAGACCCAGTACTTC

V: TRBV7-2
size: -
J: TRBJ1-5
length: 15
D: -
CDR3: CASSYFGIESQPQHF
DNA: TGTGCCAGCAGCTACTTCGGAATTGAGAGTCAGCCCCAGCATTTT

V: TRBV12-5
size: -
J: TRBJ2-7
length: 13
D: -
CDR3: CASGSGRVYEQYF
DNA: TGTGCTAGTGGTTCGGGAAGGGTCTACGAGCAGTACTTC

V: TRBV7-9
size: once
J: TRBJ1-3
length: 15
D: -
CDR3: CASSLATGSGNTIYF
DNA: TGTGCCAGCAGCTTAGCTACGGGCTCTGGAAACACCATATATTTT

V: TRBV19
size: -
J: TRBJ1-2
length: 15
D: TRBD1
CDR3: CASSIEGARFNGYTF
DNA: TGTGCCAGTAGTATCGAGGGGGCGAGATTTAATGGCTACACCTTC

V: TRBV19
size: -
J: TRBJ1-6
length: 15
D: -
CDR3: CASSMKTAYNSPLHF
DNA: TGTGCCAGTAGTATGAAGACAGCCTATAATTCACCCCTCCACTTT

V: TRBV6-1
size: -
J: TRBJ1-4
length: 15
D: -
CDR3: CASSVGSQGKEKLFF
DNA: TGTGCCAGCAGTGTAGGTTCACAGGGTAAAGAAAAACTGTTTTTT

V: TRBV4-3
size: -
J: TRBJ2-2
length: 14
D: -
CDR3: CASSPRSGTGELFF
DNA: TGCGCCAGCAGCCCTCGCTCGGGCACCGGGGAGCTGTTTTTT